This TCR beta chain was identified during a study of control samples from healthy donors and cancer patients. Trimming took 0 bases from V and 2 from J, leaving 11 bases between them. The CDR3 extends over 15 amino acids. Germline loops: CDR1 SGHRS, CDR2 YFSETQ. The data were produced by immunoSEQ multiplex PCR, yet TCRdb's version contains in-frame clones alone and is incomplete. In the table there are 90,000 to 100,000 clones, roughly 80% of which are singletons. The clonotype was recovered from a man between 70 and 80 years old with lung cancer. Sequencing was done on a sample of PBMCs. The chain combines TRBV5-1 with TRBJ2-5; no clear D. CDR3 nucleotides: TGCGCCAGCAGCTTGGGTTCGGAGAGTCAAGAGACCCAGTACTTC. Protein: CASSLGSESQETQYF.